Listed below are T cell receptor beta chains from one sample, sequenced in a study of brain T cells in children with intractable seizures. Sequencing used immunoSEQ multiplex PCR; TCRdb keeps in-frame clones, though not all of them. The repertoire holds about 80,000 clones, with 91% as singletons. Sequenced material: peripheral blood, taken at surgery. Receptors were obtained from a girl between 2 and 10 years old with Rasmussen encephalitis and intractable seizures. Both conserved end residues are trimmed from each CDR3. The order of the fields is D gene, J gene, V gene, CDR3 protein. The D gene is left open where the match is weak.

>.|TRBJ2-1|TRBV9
ASSGNEQF
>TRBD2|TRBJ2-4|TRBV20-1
SASREGLSNIQY
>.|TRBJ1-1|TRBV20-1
SASISLNTEAF
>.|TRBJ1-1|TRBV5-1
ASSPEAF
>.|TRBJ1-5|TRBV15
ATSPRRTGGNSNQPQH
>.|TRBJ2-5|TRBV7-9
ASSEHGKTQY
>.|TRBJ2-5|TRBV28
ASSYGQETQY
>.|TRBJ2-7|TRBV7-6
ASSFRMGQTYEQY
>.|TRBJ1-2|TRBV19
ASSISSGSNYGYT
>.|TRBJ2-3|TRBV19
ASSIGVGTGDTQY
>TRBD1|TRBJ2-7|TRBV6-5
ASKVQGVPYEQY
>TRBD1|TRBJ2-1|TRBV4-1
ASSQTTGGSEQF
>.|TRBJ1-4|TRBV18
ASSPRARNEKLF
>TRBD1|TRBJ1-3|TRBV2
ASSEFGRGSGNTIY
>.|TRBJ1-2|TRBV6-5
ASSYGGHYDGYT
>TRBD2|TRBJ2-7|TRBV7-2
ASSLSPGGGSYEQY
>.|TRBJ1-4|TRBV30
AQPSATNEKLF
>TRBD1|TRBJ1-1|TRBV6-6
ASRGDRGTEAF
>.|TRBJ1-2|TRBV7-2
ASSLPGARYGYT
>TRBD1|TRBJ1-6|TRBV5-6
ASSQDRGNSPLH
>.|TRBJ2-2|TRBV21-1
ASCDGPNTGELF
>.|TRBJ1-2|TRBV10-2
ASSEVRTLGYGYT
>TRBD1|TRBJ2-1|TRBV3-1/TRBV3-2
ASSQGPGQGGNEQF
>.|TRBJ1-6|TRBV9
ASGGVNSPLH
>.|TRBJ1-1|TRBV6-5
ASSYSGGMNTEAF
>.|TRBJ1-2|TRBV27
ASRGDPNYGYT
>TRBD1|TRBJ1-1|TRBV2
ARGGQGNTEAF
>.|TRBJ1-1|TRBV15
ATSREGPIEAF
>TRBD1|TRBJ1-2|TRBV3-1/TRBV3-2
ASSSPGQGGYGYT
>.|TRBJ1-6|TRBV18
ASSPSGQGPSPLH
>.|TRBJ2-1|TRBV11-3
ASSPIGQGTYNEQF
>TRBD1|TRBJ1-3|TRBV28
ASSLTGTGNTIY
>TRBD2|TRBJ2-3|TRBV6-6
ASSYLAGATDTQY
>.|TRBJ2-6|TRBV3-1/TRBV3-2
ASSQSSSGANVLT
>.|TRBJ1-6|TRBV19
ASSAADPSSPLH
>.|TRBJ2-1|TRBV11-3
ASSLLATLGEQF
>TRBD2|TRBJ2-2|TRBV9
ASSVVSGGALGTGELF
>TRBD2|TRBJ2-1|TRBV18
ASSPRLAGGNNEQF
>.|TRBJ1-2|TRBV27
ASSLSPTAYGYT
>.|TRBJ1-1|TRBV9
ASSVAGDSNTEAF